This T cell receptor (beta chain) was identified in a study of blood T cell repertoires in COVID-19. Study background: PBMCs, B-cell-depleted T cells, or T cells were the source of the cDNA or gDNA that made up the material.

In the study's own analysis: Amplification with reference gene primers provided the estimates of nucleated cell counts. TCRdb's table, derived via immunoSEQ multiplex PCR, lists solely in-frame clones and lacks some. V, J and clone size are those of that table, while D and trimming were read from the DNA. Here the sample spans hundreds of thousands of clones, about 90% being singletons. Germline V gene sequence: CDR1 GTSNPN, CDR2 SVGIG (reference sequence). V gave up 1 base and J gave up 6 bases; unmatched junction bases: 12. This CDR3 comprises 15 residues. This receptor was identified in a woman aged 25 to 39 who had recovered from COVID-19. This chain uses TRBV30 with TRBJ2-7; TRBD1 matches at 7 bases. Material for sequencing was peripheral blood. CDR3 amino acids: CAWSDPLPRGLEQYF. The CDR3 nucleotides are TGTGCCTGGAGTGACCCTTTGCCGAGGGGGCTCGAGCAGTACTTC.